The 17 T cell receptor beta chains below were found in one sample sequenced in a study of cytomegalovirus exposure and HLA in healthy donors. Primers: 60 Vbeta forward and 13 Jbeta reverse. Clones were sequenced by immunoSEQ multiplex PCR, and TCRdb holds only the in-frame ones, with some missing. Among over 150,000 clones, roughly 80% were seen once, and the ten largest hold 9.5% to 10%. The sequenced sample was PBMCs. All receptors come from a young man in good health and CMV-seropositive.

The chain carries TRBV6-5 and TRBJ1-1; no clear D. Germline lookup yields CDR1 MNHEY and CDR2 SVGAGI. The CDR3 is 14 residues long. Trimming removed 5 bases from V and 5 bases from J, with 15 bases in between. The chain's CDR3 is CASSNRGGWTEAFF. The CDR3 coding sequence is TGTGCCAGCAGTAACCGTGGAGGGTGGACTGAAGCTTTCTTT.

The rearrangement uses TRBV18 and TRBJ1-4; D remains ambiguous. The CDR3 covers 15 residues. Germline-derived CDR1 and CDR2 are KGHSH and LQKENI. V lost 4 bases, J lost 5 bases, and 14 bases lay in between. For the CDR3, the DNA is TGTGCCAGCTCACTACTACCCGAAAACAATGAAAAACTGTTTTTT. Its translation is CASSLLPENNEKLFF.

The chain has TRBV9 and TRBJ2-7; TRBD2 is a possible D gene (6 bases). V lost 3 bases, J lost 3 bases, and 13 bases lay in between. The germline V gene encodes CDR1 SGDLS and CDR2 YYNGEE. This CDR3 contains 14 residues. The CDR3 DNA is TGTGCCAGCAGCGACGGGACCGGGGGCTACGAGCAGTACTTC. Protein: CASSDGTGGYEQYF.

The genes are TRBV27 and TRBJ1-6, with D unresolved. Germline values: CDR1 MNHEY, CDR2 SMNVEV (reference sequence). V lost 6 bases to trimming and J lost 2 bases, with 8 bases between them. This CDR3 contains 14 residues. CDR3 sequence (DNA): TGTGCCAGCAGCCCCAGAACCTATAATTCACCCCTCCACTTT. It encodes CASSPRTYNSPLHF.

The chain uses TRBV6-4 and TRBJ2-2; perhaps TRBD2 as D (6 bases). Trimming stripped 8 bases from V and 3 bases from J, with 13 bases between. From germline, CDR1 is MRHNA and CDR2 SNTAGT. This CDR3 spans 14 amino acids. CDR3 DNA: TGTGCCAGCGCCCGGACTACAGACACCGGGGAGCTGTTTTTT. It codes for CASARTTDTGELFF.

This clone was observed a single time. This chain links TRBV7-2 with TRBJ1-1; TRBD1 matches at 7 bases. The CDR3 has 11 residues. V gave up 7 bases and J gave up 10 bases; unmatched junction bases: 6. Looked up from germline, CDR1 is SGHTA and CDR2 is FQGNSA. The CDR3 loop reads CASNNDRAAFF. The DNA for the CDR3 is TGTGCCAGCAACAACGACAGGGCAGCTTTCTTT.

J is TRBJ2-7 and V is TRBV5-1; D unclear. V lost 4 bases to trimming and J lost 0 bases, with 2 bases between them. The germline gives CDR1 SGHRS, CDR2 YFSETQ. This CDR3 contains 11 residues. The CDR3 protein is CASSRSYEQYF. CDR3 nucleotide sequence: TGCGCCAGCAGCCGCTCCTACGAGCAGTACTTC.

The V and J genes are TRBV30 and TRBJ1-1, with TRBD1 as a possible D gene (6 bases). Germline CDR1 GTSNPN, CDR2 SVGIG (reference sequence). This CDR3 is 15 amino acids long. V lost 0 bases, J lost 4 bases, and 15 bases lay in between. CDR3 in amino acids: CAWSVLDRPSTEAFF. The CDR3 nucleotides are TGTGCCTGGAGTGTACTTGACAGGCCCAGCACTGAAGCTTTCTTT.

A few counts support this clone. The chain is built from TRBV29-1 and TRBJ2-2; D is possibly TRBD2 (7 bases). Germline CDR1 SQVTM, CDR2 ANQGSEA. CDR3 length: 13 residues. V shed 4 bases and J shed 8 bases, with 14 bases lying between them. The CDR3 DNA follows: TGCAGCGTTGCGCGGGAGAGGGGGGGGGAGCTGTTTTTT. It is translated as CSVARERGGELFF.

This clone was seen a few times. V and J are TRBV29-1 and TRBJ2-5, with TRBD2 identical over 8 bases. The CDR3 spans 15 residues. V shed 1 base and J 2 bases; nucleotides not matched to a gene: 6. CDR1 is SQVTM and CDR2 is ANQGSEA in the germline V gene. In DNA, the CDR3 is TGCAGCGTTGAAGTTAGCGGGGTTGGGCAAGAGACCCAGTACTTC. The encoded protein is CSVEVSGVGQETQYF.

The CDR3 bases are TGTGCCAGCAGCGTAGCGGGACTAGCGGGTTCTTACAATGAGCAGTTCTTC. Translation: CASSVAGLAGSYNEQFF. This chain connects TRBV9 to TRBJ2-1, with 12 bases aligning to TRBD2. Germline CDR1 SGDLS, CDR2 YYNGEE. This CDR3 is 17 amino acids long. V shed 0 bases and J 4 bases; nucleotides not matched to a gene: 5.

The chain joins TRBV5-4 to TRBJ1-1, with 9 bases lining up with TRBD1. Germline trimming cut 4 bases from V and 5 bases from J; bases unmatched to any gene: 15. Germline V gene data show CDR1 as SGHNT and CDR2 as YYREEE (reference sequence). This CDR3 has 17 amino acids. In nucleotides, the CDR3 is TGTGCCAGCAGCCGTTCAAAACAACAGGGGGCGCGTACTGAAGCTTTCTTT. Amino acid sequence: CASSRSKQQGARTEAFF.

CDR3 residues: CASSPSRDRLGPLHF. For the CDR3, the DNA is TGCGCCAGCAGCCCGTCCCGGGACAGGCTTGGGCCCCTCCACTTT. This chain joins TRBV4-3 and TRBJ1-6; TRBD1 aligns across 8 bases. CDR1 is LGHNA and CDR2 is YSLEER in the germline V gene. The CDR3 sequence is 15 residues long. With V trimmed by 4 bases and J by 13 bases, 12 bases remained unmatched.

This sequence joins TRBV27 and TRBJ2-7, with 8 positions matching TRBD1. The germline CDR1 and CDR2 sequences are MNHEY and SMNVEV (reference sequence). This CDR3 spans 16 amino acids. V was clipped by 1 base and J by 3 bases; unmatched bases: 8. CDR3 loop: CASSLYHAGQVYEQYF. In nucleotides, the CDR3 is TGTGCCAGCAGTTTATATCATGCGGGACAGGTCTACGAGCAGTACTTC.

The chain recombines TRBV9 with TRBJ2-3; a possible D gene is TRBD1 (6 bases). Germline lookup yields CDR1 SGDLS and CDR2 YYNGEE. The V end was cut by 3 bases, the J end by 2 bases, with 19 bases between. The CDR3 length is 17 residues. CDR3 nucleotide sequence: TGTGCCAGCAGCGGCCCCAGGGGCCTCCAACACACAGATACGCAGTATTTT. This gives the protein CASSGPRGLQHTDTQYF.

The chain carries TRBV10-3 and TRBJ2-6; TRBD1 agrees at 7 bases. V shed 7 bases and J 0 bases; nucleotides not matched to a gene: 6. CDR3 length: 16 amino acids. In germline, CDR1 is ENHRY, CDR2 SYGVKD. The CDR3 region has the DNA TGTGCCATCACCACCGACAGGGCCTCTGGGGCCAACGTCCTGACTTTC. Amino acids: CAITTDRASGANVLTF.

Concerning this clone itself: The CDR3 ends on some other residue instead of the conserved phenylalanine or tryptophan, so this is likely a read error. The V call is TRBV6-1, the J call TRBJ2-6; perhaps TRBD2 as D (7 bases). V lost 1 base and J lost 3, with 10 bases in between. The germline gives CDR1 MNHNS, CDR2 SASEGT. This CDR3 is 16 amino acids long. CDR3 nucleotides: TGTGCCAGCAGTGAAGAGGGGGGGGTTGGGGCCAACGTCCTGACTTCC. Residues: CASSEEGGVGANVLTS.